A single sample is the source of the 22 T cell receptor beta chains below, sequenced in a study of blood T cell repertoires in COVID-19. The protocol was immunoSEQ multiplex PCR, while the TCRdb copy is restricted to in-frame clones and leaves out a portion. Of about 180,000 clones in the sample, 70% to 90% were seen once. Specimen: peripheral blood. The receptors stem from a human donor with active or convalescent COVID-19. The donor label of this sample is uncertain.

The rearrangement joins TRBV6-2 or TRBV6-3 to TRBJ2-1; TRBD1 aligns across 8 bases. Germline values: CDR1 MNHEY, CDR2 SVGEGT. J lost 7 bases, V lost 5 bases, and 4 bases had no gene match. This CDR3 is 13 amino acids long. In DNA form, the CDR3 reads TGTGCCAGCAGTAGGACAGGGCTGAATGAGCAGTTCTTC. Translation: CASSRTGLNEQFF.

The chain joins TRBV6-2 or TRBV6-3 to TRBJ1-5; TRBD1 aligns across 11 bases. Per the germline V gene, CDR1 is MNHEY and CDR2 is SVGEGT. Germline trimming cut 0 bases from V and 9 bases from J; bases unmatched to any gene: 7. The CDR3 loop spans 16 amino acids. This chain's CDR3 is CASSYSTLDRGRPQHF. As DNA, the CDR3 is TGTGCCAGCAGTTACTCGACTTTGGACAGGGGGCGGCCCCAGCATTTT.

Notes on this clone: Mismatch with germline at one junction end may stem from a read error. The chain recombines TRBV2 with TRBJ2-4, with 9 bases fitting TRBD1. CDR1 SNHLY and CDR2 FYNNEI come from the germline V gene. The length of the CDR3 is 12 residues. CDR3 protein: CASSGTRDRVFF. CDR3 sequence (DNA): TGTGCCAGCAGTGGAACCCGGGACAGGGTGTTCTTC. The full variable domain, rest sourced from reference TRBV2 and TRBJ2-4, is EPEVTQTPSHQVTQMGQEVILRCVPISNHLYFYWYRQILGQKVEFLVSFYNNEISEKSEIFDDQFSVERPDGSNFTLKIRSTKLEDSAMYFCASSGTRDRVFFGAGTRLSVL.

This chain uses TRBV7-6 with TRBJ2-1; 9 bases map to TRBD2. The V and J ends lost 1 base and 0 bases, in that order; junction bases with no gene match: 7. The germline gives CDR1 SGHVS, CDR2 FNYEAQ. The CDR3 has 18 amino acids. The CDR3 sequence is CASSLGTSDESSYNEQFF. Written as DNA, the CDR3 is TGTGCCAGCAGCTTAGGGACTAGCGATGAGAGCTCCTACAATGAGCAGTTCTTC.

This chain uses TRBV29-1 with TRBJ2-5, with D possibly matching TRBD2 (7 bases). Trimming stripped 6 bases from V and 2 bases from J, with 19 bases between. This CDR3 comprises 15 residues. Germline CDR1 SQVTM, CDR2 ANQGSEA. The CDR3 region is CSVSPPGGLQETQYF. In DNA, the CDR3 is TGCAGCGTGAGCCCGCCGGGGGGCCTACAAGAGACCCAGTACTTC.

The V gene is TRBV11-3, the J gene TRBJ2-2, with a weak D call TRBD2 (6 bases). Germline V gives CDR1 SGHNT, CDR2 YENEEA. Deletions cut 5 bases from V and 3 bases from J, with 16 bases between. The CDR3 sequence is 16 residues long. CDR3 DNA sequence: TGTGCCAGCAGCGGAAGTAGCGGCGGACACACCGGGGAGCTGTTTTTT. It encodes CASSGSSGGHTGELFF.

V usage is TRBV15 and J usage is TRBJ2-7; possible D gene TRBD2, 5 bases. From germline, CDR1 is LNHNV and CDR2 YYDKDF (reference sequence). The CDR3 is made up of 13 amino acids. V was clipped by 3 bases and J by 1 base, with 7 bases between them. The CDR3 nucleotides are TGTGCCACCAGCAGGAGGGAGTCCTACGAGCAGTACTTC. It translates to CATSRRESYEQYF.

This chain joins TRBV5-1 and TRBJ1-2, with a tentative D call TRBD1 (5 bases). CDR1 and CDR2 (germline): SGHRS, YFSETQ. V was shortened by 0 bases and J by 3 bases, with 18 bases between the two germline ends. This CDR3 region has 17 residues. The CDR3 nucleotides read TGCGCCAGCAGCTTGGAGTCAGGGCCCAGAGAATACTATGGCTACACCTTC. It codes for CASSLESGPREYYGYTF.

The rearrangement uses TRBV6-1 and TRBJ1-5, with 7 bases matching TRBD1. Germline CDR1 reads MNHNS; CDR2 reads SASEGT. This CDR3 has 18 residues. The J segment lost 0 bases and the V segment lost 4 bases, leaving 12 bases of the junction unmatched. The CDR3 is CASSVRQGLLGSNQPQHF. DNA of the CDR3: TGTGCCAGCAGTGTTAGACAGGGCCTATTGGGTAGCAATCAGCCCCAGCATTTT.

The rearrangement links TRBV2 to TRBJ2-1, with 9 bases fitting TRBD1. The trim removed 4 bases at V and 9 bases at J, leaving 10 bases unmatched. CDR1 is SNHLY and CDR2 is FYNNEI in the germline V gene. This CDR3 comprises 15 residues. The CDR3 bases are TGTGCCAGCAGTGTTGAGGGACAGGGTCAAACTGAGCAGTTCTTC. Translating gives CASSVEGQGQTEQFF.

This chain joins TRBV6-2 or TRBV6-3 and TRBJ2-3; TRBD2 matches at 7 bases. V dropped 0 bases and J dropped 2; count of bases not matched to a gene: 2. Germline V lookup: CDR1 MNHEY, CDR2 SVGEGT. The CDR3 is 15 amino acids. The CDR3 DNA follows: TGTGCCAGCAGTTACTCAGCGGGGTACACAGATACGCAGTATTTT. The encoded protein is CASSYSAGYTDTQYF.

The rearrangement links TRBV6-9 to TRBJ2-7; D remains ambiguous. The ends were cut back, 4 bases at V and 0 bases at J, with 4 bases in the middle. This CDR3 region has 12 residues. Germline CDR1 and CDR2: MNHGY and SVAAGI. The CDR3 protein is CASSLDSYEQYF. The DNA of the CDR3 is TGTGCCAGCAGTTTAGACTCCTACGAGCAGTACTTC.

This clone has a handful of counts. V gene TRBV10-3 combines with J gene TRBJ2-1; D gene unclear. The germline V and J ends were trimmed by 3 bases and 3 bases, with 12 bases remaining between them. The CDR3 is made up of 15 amino acids. Germline V gene sequence: CDR1 ENHRY, CDR2 SYGVKD. CDR3 amino acids: CAISDRSTVYNEQFF. Written as DNA, the CDR3 is TGTGCCATCAGTGATCGGTCTACAGTCTACAATGAGCAGTTCTTC.

The V gene is TRBV29-1, the J gene TRBJ1-1; no clear D gene. CDR3 length equals 13 residues. V lost 7 bases and J lost 7, with 19 bases in between. Germline lookup yields CDR1 SQVTM and CDR2 ANQGSEA. CDR3 in amino acids: CSAGGINIGEAFF. The CDR3 nucleotides are TGCAGCGCTGGAGGGATCAACATCGGTGAAGCTTTCTTT.

The rearrangement links TRBV20-1 to TRBJ2-1; D unresolved. The CDR3 is 10 amino acids. V was clipped by 7 bases and J by 6 bases, with 7 bases between them. Germline V gene lookup returns CDR1 DFQATT and CDR2 SNEGSKA (reference sequence). CDR3 protein: CSVEFNEQFF. In DNA, the CDR3 is TGCAGTGTCGAGTTCAATGAGCAGTTCTTC.

This chain links TRBV5-4 with TRBJ2-5; 7 nucleotides align to TRBD2. CDR1 SGHNT and CDR2 YYREEE come from the germline V gene (reference sequence). The J segment lost 5 bases and the V segment lost 4 bases, leaving 11 bases of the junction unmatched. The CDR3 runs to 15 residues. The CDR3 loop is CASSLLTGRAETQYF. CDR3 DNA sequence: TGTGCCAGCAGCCTGTTAACTGGGAGGGCGGAGACCCAGTACTTC.

The rearrangement joins TRBV3-1 (or the pseudogene TRBV3-2) to TRBJ2-5; 8 positions match TRBD1. Trimming took 8 bases from V and 5 from J; bases not matched to a gene: 7. Per germline, CDR1 LGHDT and CDR2 YNNKEL (reference sequence). This CDR3 is built from 13 residues. The CDR3 sequence is CASSQGAQETQYF. The CDR3 DNA reads as TGTGCCAGCTCCCAGGGGGCGCAGGAGACCCAGTACTTC.

The V and J genes are TRBV4-3 and TRBJ2-1; 11 nucleotides match TRBD2. Germline CDR1 reads LGHNA; CDR2 reads YSLEER. The CDR3 covers 16 residues. The trim removed 1 base at V and 5 bases at J, leaving 4 bases unmatched. In nucleotides, the CDR3 is TGCGCCAGCAGCCAAGGCACTAGCGGGGGTCACAATGAGCAGTTCTTC. This gives the protein CASSQGTSGGHNEQFF.

Details on this clone: The sample has other DNA sequences that encode this CDR3 too. This chain links TRBV5-1 with TRBJ1-2; 7 bases agree with TRBD1. Trimming took 2 bases from V and 3 from J; bases not matched to a gene: 1. The CDR3 sequence is 13 residues long. Germline V gene sequence: CDR1 SGHRS, CDR2 YFSETQ. CDR3 bases: TGCGCCAGCAGCTTAGACAGGGACTATGGCTACACCTTC. The encoded protein is CASSLDRDYGYTF.

V and J are TRBV3-1 (or the pseudogene TRBV3-2) and TRBJ2-7; TRBD1 is a possible D gene (6 bases). CDR1 is LGHDT, CDR2 YNNKEL, per germline (reference sequence). The CDR3 consists of 16 residues. Trimming left V 0 bases short and J 1 base short, with 13 bases between. The CDR3 DNA reads TGTGCCAGCAGCCAAGAATCAGGGGTTGGGTCCTACGAGCAGTACTTC. It yields the protein CASSQESGVGSYEQYF.

The CDR3 spells CASSNGQSLLGTEAFF. The CDR3 DNA reads TGTGCCAGCAGCAACGGACAGTCACTACTGGGGACTGAAGCTTTCTTT. This chain connects TRBV28 to TRBJ1-1; D might be TRBD1 (6 bases). The CDR3 runs 16 residues. The V and J ends lost 6 bases and 5 bases respectively, with 22 bases between them. CDR1 and CDR2 from the germline V gene are MDHEN and SYDVKM.

This clone was seen only once. The J gene is TRBJ2-2, the V gene TRBV5-1; 11 nucleotides align to TRBD2. This CDR3 contains 17 residues. The trim removed 6 bases at V and 4 bases at J, leaving 11 bases unmatched. Germline assignment: CDR1 SGHRS and CDR2 YFSETQ. CDR3 amino acids: CASKSRGLAGGTGELFF. Written as DNA, the CDR3 is TGCGCCAGCAAGTCAAGGGGCCTAGCGGGAGGCACCGGGGAGCTGTTTTTT.